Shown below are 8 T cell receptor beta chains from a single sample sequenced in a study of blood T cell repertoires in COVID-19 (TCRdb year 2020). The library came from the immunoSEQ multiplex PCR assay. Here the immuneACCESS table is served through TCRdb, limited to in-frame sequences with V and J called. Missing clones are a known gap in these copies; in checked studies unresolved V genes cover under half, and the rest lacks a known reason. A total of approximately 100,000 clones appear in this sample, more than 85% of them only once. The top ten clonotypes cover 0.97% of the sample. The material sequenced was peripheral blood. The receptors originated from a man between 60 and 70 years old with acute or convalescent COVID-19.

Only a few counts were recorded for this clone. DNA of the CDR3: TGTGCCAGTAGTACCGGACAGTCAACCGTGGGTAATGAAAAACTGTTTTTT. This translates into CASSTGQSTVGNEKLFF. The chain is built from TRBV19 and TRBJ1-4; D is perhaps TRBD1 (6 bases). Per the germline V gene, CDR1 is LNHDA and CDR2 is SQIVND (reference sequence). The CDR3 extends over 17 amino acids. The germline V and J ends were trimmed by 4 bases and 4 bases, with 19 bases remaining between them.

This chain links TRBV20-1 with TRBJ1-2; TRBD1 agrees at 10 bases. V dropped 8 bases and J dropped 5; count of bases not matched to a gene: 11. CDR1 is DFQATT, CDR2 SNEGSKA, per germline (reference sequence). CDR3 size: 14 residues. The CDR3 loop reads CSPRGTGALYGYTF. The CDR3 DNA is TGCAGTCCTCGTGGGACAGGGGCGTTATATGGCTACACCTTC.

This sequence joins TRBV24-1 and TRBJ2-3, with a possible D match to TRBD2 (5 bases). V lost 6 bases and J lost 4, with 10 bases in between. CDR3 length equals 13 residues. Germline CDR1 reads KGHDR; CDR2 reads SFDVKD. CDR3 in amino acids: CATSNSGADTQYF. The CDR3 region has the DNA TGTGCCACCAGTAATTCCGGGGCAGATACGCAGTATTTT.

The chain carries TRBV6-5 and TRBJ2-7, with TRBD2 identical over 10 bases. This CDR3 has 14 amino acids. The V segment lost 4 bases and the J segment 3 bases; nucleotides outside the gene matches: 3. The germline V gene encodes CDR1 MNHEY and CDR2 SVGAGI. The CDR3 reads CASSSSGRVYEQYF. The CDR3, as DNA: TGTGCCAGCAGTTCCAGCGGGAGGGTCTACGAGCAGTACTTC.

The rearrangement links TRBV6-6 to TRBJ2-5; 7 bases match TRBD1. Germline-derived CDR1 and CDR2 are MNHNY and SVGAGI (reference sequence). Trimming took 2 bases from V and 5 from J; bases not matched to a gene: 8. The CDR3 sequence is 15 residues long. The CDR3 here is CASSYGDSSMETQYF. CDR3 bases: TGTGCCAGCAGTTACGGGGACAGTAGTATGGAGACCCAGTACTTC.

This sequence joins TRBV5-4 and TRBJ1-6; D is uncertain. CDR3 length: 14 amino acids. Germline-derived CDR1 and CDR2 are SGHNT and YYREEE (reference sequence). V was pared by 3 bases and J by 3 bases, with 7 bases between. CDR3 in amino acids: CASSSRDYNSPLHF. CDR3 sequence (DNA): TGTGCCAGCAGCTCCCGGGACTATAATTCACCCCTCCACTTT.

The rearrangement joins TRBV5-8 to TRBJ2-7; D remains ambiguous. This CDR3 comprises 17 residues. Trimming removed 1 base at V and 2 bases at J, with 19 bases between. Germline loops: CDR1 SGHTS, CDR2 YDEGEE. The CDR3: CASSLFFQTELAYEQYF. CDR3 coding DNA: TGTGCCAGCAGCTTGTTTTTCCAAACAGAATTAGCCTACGAGCAGTACTTC. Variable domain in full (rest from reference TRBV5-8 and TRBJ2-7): EAGVTQSPTHLIKTRGQQATLRCSPISGHTSVYWYQQALGLGLQFLLWYDEGEERNRGNFPPRFSGRQFPNYSSELNVNALELEDSALYLCASSLFFQTELAYEQYFGPGTRLTVT.

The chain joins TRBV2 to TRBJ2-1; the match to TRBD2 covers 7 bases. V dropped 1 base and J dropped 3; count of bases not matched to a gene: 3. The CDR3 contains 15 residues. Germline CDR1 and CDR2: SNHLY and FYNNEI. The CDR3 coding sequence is TGTGCCAGCAGTGAAGGAGCGGGACGCTACAATGAGCAGTTCTTC. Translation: CASSEGAGRYNEQFF. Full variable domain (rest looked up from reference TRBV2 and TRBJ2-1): EPEVTQTPSHQVTQMGQEVILRCVPISNHLYFYWYRQILGQKVEFLVSFYNNEISEKSEIFDDQFSVERPDGSNFTLKIRSTKLEDSAMYFCASSEGAGRYNEQFFGPGTRLTVL.